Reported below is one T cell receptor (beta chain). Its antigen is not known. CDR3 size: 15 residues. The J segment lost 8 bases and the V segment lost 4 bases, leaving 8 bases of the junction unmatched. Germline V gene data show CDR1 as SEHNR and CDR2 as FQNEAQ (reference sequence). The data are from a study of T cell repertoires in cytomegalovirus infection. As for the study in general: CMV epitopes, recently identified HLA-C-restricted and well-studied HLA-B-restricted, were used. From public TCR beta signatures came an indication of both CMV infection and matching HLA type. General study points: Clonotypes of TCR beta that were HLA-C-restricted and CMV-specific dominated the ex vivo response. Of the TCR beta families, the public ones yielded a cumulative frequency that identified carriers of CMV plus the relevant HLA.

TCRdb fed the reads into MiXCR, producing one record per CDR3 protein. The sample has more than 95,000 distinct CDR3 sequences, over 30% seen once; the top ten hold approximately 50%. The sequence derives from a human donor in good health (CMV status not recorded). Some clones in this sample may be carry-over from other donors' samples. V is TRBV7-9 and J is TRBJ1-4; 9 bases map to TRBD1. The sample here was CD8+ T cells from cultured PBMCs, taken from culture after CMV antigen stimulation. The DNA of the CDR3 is TGTGCCAGCAGCTCGAGGGACAGGGATTACGAAAAACTGTTTTTT. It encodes CASSSRDRDYEKLFF.